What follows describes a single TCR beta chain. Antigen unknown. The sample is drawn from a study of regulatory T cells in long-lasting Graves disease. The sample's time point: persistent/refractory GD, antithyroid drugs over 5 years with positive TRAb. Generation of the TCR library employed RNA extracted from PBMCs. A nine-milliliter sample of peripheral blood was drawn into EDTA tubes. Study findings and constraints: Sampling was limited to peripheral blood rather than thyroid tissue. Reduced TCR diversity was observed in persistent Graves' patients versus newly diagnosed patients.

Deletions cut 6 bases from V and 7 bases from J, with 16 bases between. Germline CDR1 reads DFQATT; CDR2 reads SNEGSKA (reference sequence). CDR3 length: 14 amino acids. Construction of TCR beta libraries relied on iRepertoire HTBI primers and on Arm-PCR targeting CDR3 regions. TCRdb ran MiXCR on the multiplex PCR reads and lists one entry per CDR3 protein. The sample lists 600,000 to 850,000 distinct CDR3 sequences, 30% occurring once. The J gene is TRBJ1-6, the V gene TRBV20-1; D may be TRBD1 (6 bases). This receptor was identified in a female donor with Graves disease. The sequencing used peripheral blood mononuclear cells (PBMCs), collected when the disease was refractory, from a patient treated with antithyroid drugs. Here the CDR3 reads CSAPKSGANSPLHF. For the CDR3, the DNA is TGCAGTGCCCCAAAATCAGGGGCCAATTCACCCCTCCACTTT.